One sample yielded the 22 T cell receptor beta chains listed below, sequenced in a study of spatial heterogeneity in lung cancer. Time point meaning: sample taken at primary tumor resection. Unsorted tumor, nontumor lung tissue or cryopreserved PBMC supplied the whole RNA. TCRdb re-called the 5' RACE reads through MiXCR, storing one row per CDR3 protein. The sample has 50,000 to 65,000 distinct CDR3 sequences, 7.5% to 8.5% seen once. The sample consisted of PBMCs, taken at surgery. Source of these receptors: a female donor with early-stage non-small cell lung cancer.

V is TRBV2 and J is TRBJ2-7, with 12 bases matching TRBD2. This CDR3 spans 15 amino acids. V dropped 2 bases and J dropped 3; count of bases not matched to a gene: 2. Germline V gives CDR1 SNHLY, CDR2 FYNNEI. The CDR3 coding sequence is TGTGCCAGCAGTGAAACTAGCGGGAGGATCTACGAGCAGTACTTC. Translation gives CASSETSGRIYEQYF.

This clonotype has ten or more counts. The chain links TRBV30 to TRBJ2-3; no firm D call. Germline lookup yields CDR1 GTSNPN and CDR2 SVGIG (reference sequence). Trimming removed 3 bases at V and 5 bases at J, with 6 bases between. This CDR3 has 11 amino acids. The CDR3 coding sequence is TGTGCCTGGAGCCACCAAGATACGCAGTATTTT. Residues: CAWSHQDTQYF.

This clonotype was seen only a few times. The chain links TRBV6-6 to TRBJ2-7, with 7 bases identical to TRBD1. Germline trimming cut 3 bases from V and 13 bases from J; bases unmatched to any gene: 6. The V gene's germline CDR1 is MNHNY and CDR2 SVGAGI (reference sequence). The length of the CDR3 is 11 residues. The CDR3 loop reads CASSYSGTDYV. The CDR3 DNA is TGTGCCAGCAGTTATTCCGGGACAGATTACGTC.

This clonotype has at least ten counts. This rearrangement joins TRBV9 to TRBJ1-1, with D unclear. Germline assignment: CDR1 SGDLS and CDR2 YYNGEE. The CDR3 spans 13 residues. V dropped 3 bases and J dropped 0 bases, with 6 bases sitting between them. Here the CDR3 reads CASSGQLNTEAFF. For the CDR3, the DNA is TGTGCCAGCAGCGGGCAGTTGAACACTGAAGCTTTCTTT.

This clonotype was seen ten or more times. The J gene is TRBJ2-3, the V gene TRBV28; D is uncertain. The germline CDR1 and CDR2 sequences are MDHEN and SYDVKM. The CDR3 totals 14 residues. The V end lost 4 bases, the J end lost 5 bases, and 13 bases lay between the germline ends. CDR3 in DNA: TGTGCCAGCAGTTCACCCTCCTTTGGAGATACGCAGTATTTT. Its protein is CASSSPSFGDTQYF. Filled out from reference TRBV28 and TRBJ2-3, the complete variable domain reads DVKVTQSSRYLVKRTGEKVFLECVQDMDHENMFWYRQDPGLGLRLIYFSYDVKMKEKGDIPEGYSVSREKKERFSLILESASTNQTSMYLCASSSPSFGDTQYFGPGTRLTVL.

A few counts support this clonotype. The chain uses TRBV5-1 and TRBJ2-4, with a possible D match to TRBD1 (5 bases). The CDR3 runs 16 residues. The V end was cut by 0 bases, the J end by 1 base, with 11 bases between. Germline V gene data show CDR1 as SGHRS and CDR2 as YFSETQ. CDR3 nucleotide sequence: TGCGCCAGCAGCTTGGTCAGGGATGGGGCCAAAAACATTCAGTACTTC. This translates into CASSLVRDGAKNIQYF.

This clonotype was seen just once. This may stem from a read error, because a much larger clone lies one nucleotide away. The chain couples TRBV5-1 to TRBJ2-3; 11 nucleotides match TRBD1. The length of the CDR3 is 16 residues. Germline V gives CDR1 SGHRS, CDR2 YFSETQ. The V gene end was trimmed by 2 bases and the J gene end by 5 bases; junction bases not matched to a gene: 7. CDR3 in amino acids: CASSFLGQGAIDTQYF. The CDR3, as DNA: TGCGCCAGCAGCTTCCTCGGACAGGGGGCAATAGATACGCAGTATTTT.

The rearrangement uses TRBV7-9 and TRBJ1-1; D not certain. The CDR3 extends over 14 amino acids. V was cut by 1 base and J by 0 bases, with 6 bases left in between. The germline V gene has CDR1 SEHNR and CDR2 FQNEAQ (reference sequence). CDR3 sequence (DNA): TGTGCCAGCAGCTTAGAGGTTATGAACACTGAAGCTTTCTTT. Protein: CASSLEVMNTEAFF. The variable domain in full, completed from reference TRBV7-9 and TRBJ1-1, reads DTGVSQNPRHKITKRGQNVTFRCDPISEHNRLYWYRQTLGQGPEFLTYFQNEAQLEKSRLLSDRFSAERPKGSFSTLEIQRTEQGDSAMYLCASSLEVMNTEAFFGQGTRLTVV.

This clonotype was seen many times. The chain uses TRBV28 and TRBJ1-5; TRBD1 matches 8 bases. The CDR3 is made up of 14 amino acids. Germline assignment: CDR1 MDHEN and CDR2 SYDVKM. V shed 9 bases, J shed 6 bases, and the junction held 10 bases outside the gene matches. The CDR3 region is CASHPTGGSQPQHF. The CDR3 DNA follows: TGTGCCAGTCACCCAACAGGGGGAAGTCAGCCCCAGCATTTT. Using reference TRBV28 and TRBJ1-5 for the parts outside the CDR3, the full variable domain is DVKVTQSSRYLVKRTGEKVFLECVQDMDHENMFWYRQDPGLGLRLIYFSYDVKMKEKGDIPEGYSVSREKKERFSLILESASTNQTSMYLCASHPTGGSQPQHFGDGTRLSIL.

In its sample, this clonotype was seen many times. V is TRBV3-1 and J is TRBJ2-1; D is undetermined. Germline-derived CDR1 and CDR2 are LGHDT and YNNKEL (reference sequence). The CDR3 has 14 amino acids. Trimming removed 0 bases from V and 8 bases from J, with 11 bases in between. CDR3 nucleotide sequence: TGTGCCAGCAGCCAAGATCTTACTATTTATGAGCAGTTCTTC. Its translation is CASSQDLTIYEQFF.

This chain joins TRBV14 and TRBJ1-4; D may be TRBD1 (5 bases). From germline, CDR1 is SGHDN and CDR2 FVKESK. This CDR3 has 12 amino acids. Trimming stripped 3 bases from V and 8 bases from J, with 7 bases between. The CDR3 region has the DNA TGTGCCAGCAGCCAGGCAGGGGAAAAACTGTTTTTT. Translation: CASSQAGEKLFF.

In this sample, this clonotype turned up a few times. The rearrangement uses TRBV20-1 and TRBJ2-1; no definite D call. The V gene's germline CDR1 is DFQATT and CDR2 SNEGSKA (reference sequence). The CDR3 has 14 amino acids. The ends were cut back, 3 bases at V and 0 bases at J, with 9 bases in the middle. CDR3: CSARRPSSYNEQFF. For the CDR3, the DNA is TGCAGTGCTAGGAGGCCCAGCTCCTACAATGAGCAGTTCTTC.

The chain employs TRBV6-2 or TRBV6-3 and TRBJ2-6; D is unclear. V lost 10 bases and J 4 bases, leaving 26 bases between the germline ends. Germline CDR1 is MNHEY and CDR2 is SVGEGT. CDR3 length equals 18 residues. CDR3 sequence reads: CATREDPGQFGGANVLTF. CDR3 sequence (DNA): TGTGCCACCAGAGAGGACCCCGGGCAATTTGGAGGGGCCAACGTCCTGACTTTC.

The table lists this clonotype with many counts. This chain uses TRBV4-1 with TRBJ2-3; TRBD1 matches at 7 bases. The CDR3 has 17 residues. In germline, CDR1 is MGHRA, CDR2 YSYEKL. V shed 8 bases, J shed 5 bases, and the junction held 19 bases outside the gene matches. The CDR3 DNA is TGCGCCAGCTCCCCAAGTACGACAGGGCCGAATAAAGATACGCAGTATTTT. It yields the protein CASSPSTTGPNKDTQYF.

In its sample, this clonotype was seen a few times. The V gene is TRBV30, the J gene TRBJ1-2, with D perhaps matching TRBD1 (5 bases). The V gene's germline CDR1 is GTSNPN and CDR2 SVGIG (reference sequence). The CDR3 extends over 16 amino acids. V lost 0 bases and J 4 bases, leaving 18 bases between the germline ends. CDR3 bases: TGTGCCTGGAGTGTAGGCAGGACGGAGAGGGGCTATGGCTACACCTTC. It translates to CAWSVGRTERGYGYTF.

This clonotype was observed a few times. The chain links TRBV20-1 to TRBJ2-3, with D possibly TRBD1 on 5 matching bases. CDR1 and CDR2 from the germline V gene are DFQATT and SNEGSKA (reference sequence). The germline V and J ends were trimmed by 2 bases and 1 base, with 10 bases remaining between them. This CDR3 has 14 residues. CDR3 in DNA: TGCAGTGCTAGAACCAGGGTTGGCACAGATACGCAGTATTTT. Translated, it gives CSARTRVGTDTQYF.

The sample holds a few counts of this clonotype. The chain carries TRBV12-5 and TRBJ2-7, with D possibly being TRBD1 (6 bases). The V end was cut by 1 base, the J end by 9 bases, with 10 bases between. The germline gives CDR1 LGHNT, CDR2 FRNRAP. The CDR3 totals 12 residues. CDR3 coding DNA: TGTGCTAGTGGTTTGGAGGGGGTGCGGCAGTACTTC. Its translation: CASGLEGVRQYF.

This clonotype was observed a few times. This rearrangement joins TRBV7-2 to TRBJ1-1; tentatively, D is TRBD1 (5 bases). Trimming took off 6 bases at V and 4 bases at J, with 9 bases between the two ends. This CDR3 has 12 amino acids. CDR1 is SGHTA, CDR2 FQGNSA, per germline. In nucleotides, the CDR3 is TGTGCCAGCAGTCGGGACCTCACTGAAGCTTTCTTT. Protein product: CASSRDLTEAFF.

The CDR3 DNA follows: TGTGCCAGCAGACTTTCGGGAGGCGCCAACGTCCTGACTTTC. Amino acid sequence: CASRLSGGANVLTF. The chain is built from TRBV14 and TRBJ2-6; 7 nucleotides line up with TRBD2. V gave up 6 bases and J gave up 7 bases; unmatched junction bases: 6. The CDR3 totals 14 residues. From germline, CDR1 is SGHDN and CDR2 FVKESK.

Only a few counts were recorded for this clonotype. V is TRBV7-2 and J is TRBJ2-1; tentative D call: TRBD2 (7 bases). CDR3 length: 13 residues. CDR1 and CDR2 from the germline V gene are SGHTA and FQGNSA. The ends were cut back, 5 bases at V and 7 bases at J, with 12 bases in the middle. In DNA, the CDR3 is TGTGCCAGCAGCGCCGGGGGGCATAATGAGCAGTTCTTC. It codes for CASSAGGHNEQFF.

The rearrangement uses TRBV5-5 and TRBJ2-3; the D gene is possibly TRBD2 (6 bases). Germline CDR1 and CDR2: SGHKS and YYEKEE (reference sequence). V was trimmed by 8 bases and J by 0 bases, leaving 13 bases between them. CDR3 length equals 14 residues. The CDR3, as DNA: TGTGCCAGTACCCACGGGACTAGCACAGATACGCAGTATTTT. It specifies CASTHGTSTDTQYF.

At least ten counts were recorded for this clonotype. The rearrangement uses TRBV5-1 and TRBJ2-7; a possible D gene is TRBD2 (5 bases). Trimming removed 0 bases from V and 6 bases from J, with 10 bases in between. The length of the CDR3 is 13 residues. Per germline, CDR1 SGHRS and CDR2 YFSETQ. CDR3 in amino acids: CASSLARGLEQYV. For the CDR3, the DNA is TGCGCCAGCAGCTTGGCCAGAGGGCTCGAGCAGTACGTC.